This T cell receptor (beta chain) was identified during a study of blood T cell repertoires in COVID-19. This CDR3 has 16 residues. CDR1 is KGHSH, CDR2 LQKENI, per germline. V gave up 3 bases and J gave up 4 bases, with 16 bases separating them. Sequencing used immunoSEQ multiplex PCR; TCRdb keeps in-frame clones, though not all of them. The top ten hold less than 1.5% of the sample, which has about 170,000 clones, over 75% seen once. This clonotype originated in a human donor with acute COVID-19. The donor label of this sample is uncertain. The sequenced material came from PBMCs or T cells enriched from blood (not recorded which). The gene calls are TRBV18 and TRBJ1-3, with unresolved D. CDR3 region: CASSPGLLTQGNTIYF. CDR3 coding DNA: TGTGCCAGCTCACCTGGACTGCTAACTCAAGGAAACACCATATATTTT.